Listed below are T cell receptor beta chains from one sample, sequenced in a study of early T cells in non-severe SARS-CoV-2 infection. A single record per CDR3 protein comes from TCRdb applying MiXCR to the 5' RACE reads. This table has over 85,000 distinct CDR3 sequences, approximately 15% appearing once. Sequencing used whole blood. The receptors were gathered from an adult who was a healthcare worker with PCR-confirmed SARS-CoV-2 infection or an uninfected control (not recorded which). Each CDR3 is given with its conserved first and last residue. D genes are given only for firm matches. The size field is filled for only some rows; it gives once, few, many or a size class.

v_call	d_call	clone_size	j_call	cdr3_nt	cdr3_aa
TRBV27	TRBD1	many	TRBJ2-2	TGTGCCAGCAGTTCGACAGGGAGGAACACCGGGGAGCTGTTTTTT	CASSSTGRNTGELFF
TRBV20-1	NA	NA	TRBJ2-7	TGCAGTGCTAGAGATCTCGGAAGGGGCAGTAGTACCGAGCAGTACTTC	CSARDLGRGSSTEQYF
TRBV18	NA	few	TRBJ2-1	TGTGCCAGCTCACCAGATCCTAGCGCCGAGCAGTTCTTC	CASSPDPSAEQFF
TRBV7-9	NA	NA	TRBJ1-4	TGTGCCAGCAGCCCCCGTTCGGGACCGGCGAATGAAAAACTGTTTTTT	CASSPRSGPANEKLFF
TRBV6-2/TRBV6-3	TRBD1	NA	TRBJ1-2	TGTGCCAGCAGACCGACAGGGACCAACTATGGCTACACCTTC	CASRPTGTNYGYTF
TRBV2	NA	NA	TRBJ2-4	TGTGCCAGCAGCGTAGAGGCCCAGGGCGAAGCCAAAAACATTCAGTACTTC	CASSVEAQGEAKNIQYF
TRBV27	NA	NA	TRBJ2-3	TGTGCCAGCAGTCGGTTAGATACGCAGTATTTT	CASSRLDTQYF
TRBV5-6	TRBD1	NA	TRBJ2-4	TGTGCCAGCAGGTACGGGACAGAAGAAAACATTCAGTACTTC	CASRYGTEENIQYF
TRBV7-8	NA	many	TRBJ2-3	TGTGCCAGCCGGCACACAGATACGCAGTATTTT	CASRHTDTQYF
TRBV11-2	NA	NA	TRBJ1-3	TGTGCCAGCAGCTTAGGGATCTCTGGAAACACCATATATTTT	CASSLGISGNTIYF
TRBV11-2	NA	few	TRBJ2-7	TGTGCCAGCAGCTTAACCACGGAAGTTTACGAGCAGTACTTC	CASSLTTEVYEQYF
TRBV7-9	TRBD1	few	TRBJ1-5	TGTGCCAGCAGCTTAGCCCAGGGGGTACCCCAGCATTTT	CASSLAQGVPQHF
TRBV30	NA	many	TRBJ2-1	TGTGCCTGGAGTGTACAGTACAGACCCCAACCTTTTTACAATGAGCAGTTCTTC	CAWSVQYRPQPFYNEQFF
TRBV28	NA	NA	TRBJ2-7	TGTGCCAGCATCCCCCGAGGGGGACCGTACTACGAGCAGTACTTC	CASIPRGGPYYEQYF
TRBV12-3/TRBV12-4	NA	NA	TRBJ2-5	TGTGCCAGCAGTTTCTTGGGGCCCCAAGAGACCCAGTACTTC	CASSFLGPQETQYF
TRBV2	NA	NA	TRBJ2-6	TGTGCCAGCAATTGGGGTTCTGGGGCCAACGTCCTGACTTTC	CASNWGSGANVLTF
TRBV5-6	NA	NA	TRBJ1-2	TGTGCCAGCAGCCATATATCGAGCAACTATGGCTACACCTTC	CASSHISSNYGYTF
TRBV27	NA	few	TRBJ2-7	TGTGCCAGCAGTTTATCGAACCGGGAGTGGAACGAGCAGTACTTC	CASSLSNREWNEQYF
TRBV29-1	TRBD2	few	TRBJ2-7	TGCAGCGTTGAGGGAGCGGGAGGCCTCACCTACGAGCAGTACTTC	CSVEGAGGLTYEQYF
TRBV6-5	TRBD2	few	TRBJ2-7	TGTGCCAGCGTGGGTCGACTAGCCGGATCCTACGAGCAGTACTTC	CASVGRLAGSYEQYF
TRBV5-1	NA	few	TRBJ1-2	TGCGCCAGCAGCTTGAGTTACCTCGGCACCCTCTCATTCTCGAGGGGCTACACCTTC	CASSLSYLGTLSFSRGYTF
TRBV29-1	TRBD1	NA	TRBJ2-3	TGCAGCGTCCAGACAGGGGGCTGGGAGGCAGATACGCAGTATTTT	CSVQTGGWEADTQYF
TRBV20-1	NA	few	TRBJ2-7	TGCAGTGCTAGACCGGAACAGGTACTCTCCTACGAGCAGTACTTC	CSARPEQVLSYEQYF
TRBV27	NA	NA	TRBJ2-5	TGTGCCAGCAGCCAACTCCGTCAGCAAGAGACCCAGTACTTC	CASSQLRQQETQYF
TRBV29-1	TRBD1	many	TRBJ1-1	TGCAGCGCCTGGGACAGGGTAATTGGCACTGAAGCTTTCTTT	CSAWDRVIGTEAFF
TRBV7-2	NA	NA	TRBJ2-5	TGTGCCAGCAGACCGGGGAGGGGCAGGGGACAAGAGACCCAGTACTTC	CASRPGRGRGQETQYF
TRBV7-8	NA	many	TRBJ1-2	TGTGCCAGCAGCTTAGGAGGATATGGCTACACCTTC	CASSLGGYGYTF
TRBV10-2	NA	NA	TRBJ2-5	TGCGCCAGCGGCACGGGGACACTAGAGACCCAGTACTTC	CASGTGTLETQYF
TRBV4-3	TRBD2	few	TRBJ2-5	TGCGCCAGCAGCCAAGGGGGAGGGGTAGAGACCCAGTACTTC	CASSQGGGVETQYF
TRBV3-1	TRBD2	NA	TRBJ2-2	TGTGCCAGCAGCCAAGTCGTGGGACTAGCGGGGGGGAACACCGGGGAGCTGTTTTTT	CASSQVVGLAGGNTGELFF
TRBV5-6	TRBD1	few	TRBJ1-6	TGTGCCAGCAGCTTGGGGGTAGGGGGCGGTTCACCCCTCCACTTT	CASSLGVGGGSPLHF
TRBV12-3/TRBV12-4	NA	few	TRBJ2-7	TGTGCCAGCAGTATCCGGAACTCCGAGCAGTACTTC	CASSIRNSEQYF
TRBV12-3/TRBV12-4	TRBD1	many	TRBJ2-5	TGTGCCAGCAGAAGGGACAGGCCAGAGACCCAGTACTTC	CASRRDRPETQYF
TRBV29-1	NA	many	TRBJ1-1	TGCAGCGTTATCGGGCTTCTGACAGCTGAAGCTTTCTTT	CSVIGLLTAEAFF
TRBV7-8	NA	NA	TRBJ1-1	TGTGCCAGCAGTGCGGTCCCCCTAGGGACTGAAGCTTTCTTT	CASSAVPLGTEAFF
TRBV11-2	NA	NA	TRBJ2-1	TGTGCCAGCAGCTTAAGGCGAGACCTTTCCTACAATGAGCAGTTCTTC	CASSLRRDLSYNEQFF
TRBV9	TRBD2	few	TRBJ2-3	TGTGCCAGCAGCGTATCACTAGCGGGCACAGATACGCAGTATTTT	CASSVSLAGTDTQYF
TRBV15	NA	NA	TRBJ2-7	TGTGCCACCAGCAGAGAAAGACCGGGAACGCCCTACGAGCAGTACTTC	CATSRERPGTPYEQYF
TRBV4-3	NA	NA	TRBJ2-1	TGCGCCAGCAGCCAAGAGAGGCTAACGGAAATCTACAATGAGCAGTTCTTC	CASSQERLTEIYNEQFF
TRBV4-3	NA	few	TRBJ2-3	TGCGCCAGCAGCGAAGCGGGAGATACGCAGTATTTT	CASSEAGDTQYF
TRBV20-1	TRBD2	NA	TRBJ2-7	TGCAGTGCTAGAGATAGCGGGGCCTACGAGCAGTACTTC	CSARDSGAYEQYF
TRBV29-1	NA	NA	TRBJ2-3	TGCAGCGTTGTAAAGCCCCACGCAGCAGATACGCAGTATTTT	CSVVKPHAADTQYF
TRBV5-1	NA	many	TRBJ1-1	TGCGCCAGCAGCTTGGCCCGCGCGGCGGCTGAAGCTTTCTTT	CASSLARAAAEAFF
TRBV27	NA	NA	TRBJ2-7	TGTGCCAGCAGCCCGGGGCTGGGGTCCTCCTACGAGCAGTACTTC	CASSPGLGSSYEQYF
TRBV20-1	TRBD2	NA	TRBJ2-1	TGCAGTGCTAGAGATAGCGGGGGGGTTAATGAGCAGTTCTTC	CSARDSGGVNEQFF
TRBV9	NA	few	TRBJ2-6	TGTGCCAGCAGCGTAAGAGGGCCGTCTGGGGCCAACGTCCTGACTTTC	CASSVRGPSGANVLTF